This T cell receptor (beta chain) was observed in a study of tumor and adjacent non-tumor tissue in lung cancer. The germline gives CDR1 SEHNR, CDR2 FQNEAQ (reference sequence). The CDR3 length is 18 residues. The trim removed 5 bases at V and 1 base at J, leaving 12 bases unmatched. Three rounds of nested PCR, following a modified ARM-PCR protocol, produced the TCRbeta library. Via MiXCR, TCRdb re-called the multiplex PCR reads, giving one row per CDR3 protein. The sample has roughly 93,000 distinct CDR3 sequences; about 72% are singletons. This clonotype was detected once. This sample's RNA came from whole unsorted tissue.

The specimen was lung tumor tissue. J is TRBJ2-2 and V is TRBV7-9; 8 nucleotides align to TRBD2. This clonotype was obtained from a man aged 55-75 years with non-small cell lung cancer. The CDR3 nucleotides are TGTGCCAGCAGCCTAAGACTAGCGAGGGGCGTGAACACCGGGGAGCTGTTTTTT. It codes for CASSLRLARGVNTGELFF.